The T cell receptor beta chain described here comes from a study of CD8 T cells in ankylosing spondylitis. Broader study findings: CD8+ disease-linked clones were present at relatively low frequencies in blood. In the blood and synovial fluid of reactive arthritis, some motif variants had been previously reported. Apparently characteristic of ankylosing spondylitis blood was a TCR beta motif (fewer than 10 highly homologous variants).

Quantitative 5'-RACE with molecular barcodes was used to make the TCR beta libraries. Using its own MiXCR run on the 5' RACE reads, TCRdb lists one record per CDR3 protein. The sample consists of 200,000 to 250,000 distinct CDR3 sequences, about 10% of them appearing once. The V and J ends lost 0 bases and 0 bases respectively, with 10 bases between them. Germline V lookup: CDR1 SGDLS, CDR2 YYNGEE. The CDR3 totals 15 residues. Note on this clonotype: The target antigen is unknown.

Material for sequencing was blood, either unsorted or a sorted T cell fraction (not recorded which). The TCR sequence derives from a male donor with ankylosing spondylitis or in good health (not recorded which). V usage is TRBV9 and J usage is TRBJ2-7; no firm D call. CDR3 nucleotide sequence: TGTGCCAGCAGCGTAGAGCCAGGTAACTCCTACGAGCAGTACTTC. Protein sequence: CASSVEPGNSYEQYF.